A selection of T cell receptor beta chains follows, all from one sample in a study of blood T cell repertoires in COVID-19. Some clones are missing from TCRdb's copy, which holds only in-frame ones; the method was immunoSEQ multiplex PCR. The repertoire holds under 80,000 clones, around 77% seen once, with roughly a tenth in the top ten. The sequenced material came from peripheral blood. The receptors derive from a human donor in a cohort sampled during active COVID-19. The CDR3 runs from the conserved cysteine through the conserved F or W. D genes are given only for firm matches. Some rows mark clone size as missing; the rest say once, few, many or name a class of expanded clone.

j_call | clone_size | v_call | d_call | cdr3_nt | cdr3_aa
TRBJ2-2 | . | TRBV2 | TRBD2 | TGTGCCAGCAGATCCAGGACTAGCGGGAGTGCCGGGGAGCTGTTTTTT | CASRSRTSGSAGELFF
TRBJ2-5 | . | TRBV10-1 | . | TGCGCCAGCAGTGACCAGCGAATCGGGGAGACCCAGTACTTC | CASSDQRIGETQYF
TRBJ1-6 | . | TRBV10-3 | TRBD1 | TGTGCCATCAGTGAAAAAGGGGGCAGTCCCGGGAATTCACCCCTCCACTTT | CAISEKGGSPGNSPLHF
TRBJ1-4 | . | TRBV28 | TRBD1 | TGTGCCAGCAATTCCCCGGGACAGGGGACTGAAAAACTGTTTTTT | CASNSPGQGTEKLFF
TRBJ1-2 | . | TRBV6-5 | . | TGTGCCAGCAGCAACCAAGACAGGACAAGGCGTGGCTACACCTTC | CASSNQDRTRRGYTF
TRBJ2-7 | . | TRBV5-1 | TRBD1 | TGCGCCAGCAGCTTGGGTCAGCCTGGGACAGGGTATGAGCAGTACTTC | CASSLGQPGTGYEQYF
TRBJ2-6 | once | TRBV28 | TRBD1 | TGTGCCAGCAGCCGGACAGGGGGAGCCTCTGGGGCCAACGTCCTGACTTTC | CASSRTGGASGANVLTF
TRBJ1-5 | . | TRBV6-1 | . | TGTGCCAGCAGTGCGGCAGGGGTGGGACGCAATCAGCCCCAGCATTTT | CASSAAGVGRNQPQHF
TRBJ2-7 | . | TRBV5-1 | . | TGCGCCAGCACCCCATCGGGGACGCGGACAGTACAAGAGCAGTACTTC | CASTPSGTRTVQEQYF
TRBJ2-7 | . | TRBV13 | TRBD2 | TGTGCCAGCAGCCCCCCACTGGTTCTAGCGGGAGGGACCTACGAGCAGTACTTC | CASSPPLVLAGGTYEQYF
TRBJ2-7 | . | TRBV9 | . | TGTGCCAGCAGCGTAGCCCCCCAGGGGAACGAGCAGTACTTC | CASSVAPQGNEQYF
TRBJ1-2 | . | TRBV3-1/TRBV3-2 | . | TGTGCCAGCAGCAAACAGGGAATCGCCAATGGCTACACCTTC | CASSKQGIANGYTF
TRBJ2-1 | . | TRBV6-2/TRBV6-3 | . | TGTGCCAGCAGTTCCCGGGGTAGCCAAAATTACAATGAGCAGTTCTTC | CASSSRGSQNYNEQFF
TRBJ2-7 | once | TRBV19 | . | TGTGCCAGTAGTATACGCGAGACCTACGAGCAGTACTTC | CASSIRETYEQYF
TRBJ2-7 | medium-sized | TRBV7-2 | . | TGTGCCAGCAGCTTAGCCGGAGCGGCCTCCTACGAGCAGTACTTC | CASSLAGAASYEQYF
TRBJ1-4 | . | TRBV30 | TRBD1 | TGTGCCTGGAGTCTACTGGGACAGGCCATCGAATTT | CAWSLLGQAIEF
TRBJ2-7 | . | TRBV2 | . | TGTGCCAGCAAGGGGACAAGCTTCTCCTACGAGCAGTACTTC | CASKGTSFSYEQYF